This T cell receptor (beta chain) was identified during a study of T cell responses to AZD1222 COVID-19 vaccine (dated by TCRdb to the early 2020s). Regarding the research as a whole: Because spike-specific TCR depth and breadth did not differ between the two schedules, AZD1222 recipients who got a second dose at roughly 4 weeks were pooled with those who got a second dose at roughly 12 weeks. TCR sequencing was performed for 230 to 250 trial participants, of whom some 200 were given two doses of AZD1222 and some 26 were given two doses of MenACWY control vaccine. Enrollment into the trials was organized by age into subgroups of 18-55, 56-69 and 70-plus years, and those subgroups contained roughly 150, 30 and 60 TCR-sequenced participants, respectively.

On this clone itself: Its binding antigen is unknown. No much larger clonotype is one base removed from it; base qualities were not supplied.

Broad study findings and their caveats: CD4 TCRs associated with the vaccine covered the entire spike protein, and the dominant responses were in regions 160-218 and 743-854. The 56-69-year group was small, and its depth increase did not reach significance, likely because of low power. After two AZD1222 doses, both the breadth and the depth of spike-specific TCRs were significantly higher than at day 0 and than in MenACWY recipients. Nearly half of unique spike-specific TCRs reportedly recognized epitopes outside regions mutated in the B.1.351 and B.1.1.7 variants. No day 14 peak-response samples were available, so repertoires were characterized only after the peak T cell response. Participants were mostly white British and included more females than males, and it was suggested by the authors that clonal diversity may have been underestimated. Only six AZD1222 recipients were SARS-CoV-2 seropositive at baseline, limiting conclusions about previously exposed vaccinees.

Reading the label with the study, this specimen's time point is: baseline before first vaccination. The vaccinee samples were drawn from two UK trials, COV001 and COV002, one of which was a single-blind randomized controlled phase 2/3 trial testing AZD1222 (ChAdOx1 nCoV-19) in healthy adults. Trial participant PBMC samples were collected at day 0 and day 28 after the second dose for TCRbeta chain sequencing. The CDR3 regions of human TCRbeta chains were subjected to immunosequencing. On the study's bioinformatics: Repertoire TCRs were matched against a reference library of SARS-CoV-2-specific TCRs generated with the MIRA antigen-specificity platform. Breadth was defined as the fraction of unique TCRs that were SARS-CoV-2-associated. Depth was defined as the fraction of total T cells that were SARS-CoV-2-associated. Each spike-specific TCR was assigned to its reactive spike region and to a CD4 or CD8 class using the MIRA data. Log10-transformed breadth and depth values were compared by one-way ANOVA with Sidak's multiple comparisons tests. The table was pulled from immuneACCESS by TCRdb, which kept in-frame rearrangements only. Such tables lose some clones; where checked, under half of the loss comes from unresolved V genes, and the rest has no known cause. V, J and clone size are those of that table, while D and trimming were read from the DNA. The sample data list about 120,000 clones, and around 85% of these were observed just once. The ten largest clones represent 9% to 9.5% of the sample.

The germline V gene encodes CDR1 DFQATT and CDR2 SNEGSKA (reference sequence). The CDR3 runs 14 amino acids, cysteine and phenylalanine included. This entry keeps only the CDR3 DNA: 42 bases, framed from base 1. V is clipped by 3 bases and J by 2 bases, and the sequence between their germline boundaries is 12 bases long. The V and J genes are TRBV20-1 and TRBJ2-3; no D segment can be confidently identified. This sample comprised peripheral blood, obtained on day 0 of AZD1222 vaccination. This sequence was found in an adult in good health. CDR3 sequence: CSASGVPPTDTQYF. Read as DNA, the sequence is TGCAGTGCTAGTGGGGTCCCCCCCACAGATACGCAGTATTTT.